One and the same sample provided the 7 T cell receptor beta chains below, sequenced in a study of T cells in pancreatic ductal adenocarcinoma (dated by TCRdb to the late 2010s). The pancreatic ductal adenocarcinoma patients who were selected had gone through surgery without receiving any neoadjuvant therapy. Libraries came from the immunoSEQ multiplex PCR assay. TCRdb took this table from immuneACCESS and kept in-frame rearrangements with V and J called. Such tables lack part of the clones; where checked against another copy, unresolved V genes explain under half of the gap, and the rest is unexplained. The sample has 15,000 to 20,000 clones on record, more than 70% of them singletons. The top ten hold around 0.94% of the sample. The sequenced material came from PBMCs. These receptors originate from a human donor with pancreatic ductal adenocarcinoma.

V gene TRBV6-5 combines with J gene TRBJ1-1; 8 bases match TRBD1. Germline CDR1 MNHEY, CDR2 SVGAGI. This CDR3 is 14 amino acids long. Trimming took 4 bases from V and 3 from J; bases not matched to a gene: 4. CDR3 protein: CASSFGQGDTEAFF. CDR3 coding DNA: TGTGCCAGCAGTTTTGGACAGGGCGACACTGAAGCTTTCTTT.

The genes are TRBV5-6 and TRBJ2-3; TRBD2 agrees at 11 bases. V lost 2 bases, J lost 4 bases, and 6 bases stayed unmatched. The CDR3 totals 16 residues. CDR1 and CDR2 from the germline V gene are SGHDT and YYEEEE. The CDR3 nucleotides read TGTGCCAGCAGCTTTAGCGGGGGGGCCAGGGCAGATACGCAGTATTTT. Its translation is CASSFSGGARADTQYF.

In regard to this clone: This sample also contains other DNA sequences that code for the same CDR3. The CDR3 DNA reads TGTGCCAGCAGTCTAGGGACTACCAGCACAGATACGCAGTATTTT. This encodes CASSLGTTSTDTQYF. This chain links TRBV28 with TRBJ2-3; 7 positions match TRBD2. Unmatched junction bases numbered 5, after V lost 5 bases and J lost 0 bases. Looked up from germline, CDR1 is MDHEN and CDR2 is SYDVKM. The CDR3 is 15 amino acids.

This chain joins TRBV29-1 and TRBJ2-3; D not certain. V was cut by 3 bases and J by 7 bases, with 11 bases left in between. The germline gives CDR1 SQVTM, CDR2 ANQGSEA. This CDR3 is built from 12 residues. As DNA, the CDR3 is TGCAGCGTTGAGCGGTTGTCATATACGCAGTATTTT. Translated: CSVERLSYTQYF.

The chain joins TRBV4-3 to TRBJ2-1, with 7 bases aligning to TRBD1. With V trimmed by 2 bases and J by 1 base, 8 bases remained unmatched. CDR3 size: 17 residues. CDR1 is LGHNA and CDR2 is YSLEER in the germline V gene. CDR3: CASSQLTGAVSYNEQFF. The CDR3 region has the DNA TGCGCCAGCAGCCAACTAACAGGGGCGGTATCCTACAATGAGCAGTTCTTC.

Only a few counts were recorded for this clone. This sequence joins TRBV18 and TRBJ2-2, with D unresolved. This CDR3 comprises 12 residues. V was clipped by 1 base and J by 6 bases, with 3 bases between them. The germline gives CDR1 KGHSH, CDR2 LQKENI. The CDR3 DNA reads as TGTGCCAGCTCACCACTCGCCGGGGAGCTGTTTTTT. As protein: CASSPLAGELFF.

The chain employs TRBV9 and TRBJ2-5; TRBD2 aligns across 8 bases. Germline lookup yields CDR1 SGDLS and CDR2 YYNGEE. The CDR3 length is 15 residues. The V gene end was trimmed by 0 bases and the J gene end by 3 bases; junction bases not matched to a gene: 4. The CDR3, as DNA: TGTGCCAGCAGCGTAGCGGGAGGGGTGGAAGAGACCCAGTACTTC. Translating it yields CASSVAGGVEETQYF.